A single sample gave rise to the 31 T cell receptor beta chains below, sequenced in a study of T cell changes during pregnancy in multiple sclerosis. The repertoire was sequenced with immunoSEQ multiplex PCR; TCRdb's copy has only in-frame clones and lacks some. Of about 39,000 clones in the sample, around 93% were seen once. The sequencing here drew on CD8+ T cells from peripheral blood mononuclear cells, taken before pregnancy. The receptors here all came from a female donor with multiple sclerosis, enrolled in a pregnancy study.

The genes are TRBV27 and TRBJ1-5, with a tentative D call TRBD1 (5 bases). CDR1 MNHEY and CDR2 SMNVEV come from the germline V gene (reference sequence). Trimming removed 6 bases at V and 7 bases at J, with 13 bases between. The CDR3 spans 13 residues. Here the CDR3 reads CASSAGLNQPQHF. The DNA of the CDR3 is TGTGCCAGCAGCGCAGGGTTGAACCAGCCCCAGCATTTT.

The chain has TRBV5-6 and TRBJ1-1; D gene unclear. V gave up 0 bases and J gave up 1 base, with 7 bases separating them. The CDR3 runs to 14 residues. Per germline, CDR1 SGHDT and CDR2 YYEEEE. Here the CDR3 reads CASSLAGENTEAFF. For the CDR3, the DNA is TGTGCCAGCAGCTTGGCCGGGGAGAACACTGAAGCTTTCTTT.

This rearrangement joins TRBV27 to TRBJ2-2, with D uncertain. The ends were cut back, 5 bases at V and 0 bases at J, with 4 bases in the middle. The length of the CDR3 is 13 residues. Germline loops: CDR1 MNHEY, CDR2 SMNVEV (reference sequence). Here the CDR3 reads CASSPTNTGELFF. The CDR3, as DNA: TGTGCCAGCAGTCCCACGAACACCGGGGAGCTGTTTTTT.

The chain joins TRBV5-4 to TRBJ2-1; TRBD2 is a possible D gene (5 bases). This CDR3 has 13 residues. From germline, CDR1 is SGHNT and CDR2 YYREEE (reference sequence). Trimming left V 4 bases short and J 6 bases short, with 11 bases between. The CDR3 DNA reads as TGTGCCAGCAGCCCCGAAGGACTCAATGAGCAGTTCTTC. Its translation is CASSPEGLNEQFF. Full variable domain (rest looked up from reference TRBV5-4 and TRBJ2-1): ETGVTQSPTHLIKTRGQQVTLRCSSQSGHNTVSWYQQALGQGPQFIFQYYREEENGRGNFPPRFSGLQFPNYSSELNVNALELDDSALYLCASSPEGLNEQFFGPGTRLTVL.

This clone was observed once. In nucleotides, the CDR3 is TGTGCCAGCAGCGTAGAGGGGGTAGCGGGGACAGATACGCAGTATTTT. Translating gives CASSVEGVAGTDTQYF. The V and J genes are TRBV9 and TRBJ2-3, with TRBD2 identical over 8 bases. The V segment lost 0 bases and the J segment 3 bases; nucleotides outside the gene matches: 6. CDR1 and CDR2 from the germline V gene are SGDLS and YYNGEE. The CDR3 runs to 16 residues.

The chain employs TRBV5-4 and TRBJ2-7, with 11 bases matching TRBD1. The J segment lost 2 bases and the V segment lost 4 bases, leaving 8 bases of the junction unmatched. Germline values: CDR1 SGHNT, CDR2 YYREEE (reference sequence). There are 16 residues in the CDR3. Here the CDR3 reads CASSTDRGPIAYEQYF. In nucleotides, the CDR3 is TGTGCCAGCAGCACGGACAGGGGGCCTATAGCCTACGAGCAGTACTTC.

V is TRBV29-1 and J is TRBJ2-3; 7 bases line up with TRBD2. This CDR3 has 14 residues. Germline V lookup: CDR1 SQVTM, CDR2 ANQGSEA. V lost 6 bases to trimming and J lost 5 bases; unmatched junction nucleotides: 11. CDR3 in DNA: TGCAGCGTCGGGCGGGCAGGGAGGGTAGATACGCAGTATTTT. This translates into CSVGRAGRVDTQYF.

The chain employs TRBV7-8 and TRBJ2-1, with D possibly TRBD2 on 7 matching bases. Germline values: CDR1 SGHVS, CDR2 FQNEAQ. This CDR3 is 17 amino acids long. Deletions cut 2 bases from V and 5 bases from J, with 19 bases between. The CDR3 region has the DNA TGTGCCAGCAGCTTAAGGGGGTTGGGGACTACACACAATGAGCAGTTCTTC. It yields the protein CASSLRGLGTTHNEQFF.

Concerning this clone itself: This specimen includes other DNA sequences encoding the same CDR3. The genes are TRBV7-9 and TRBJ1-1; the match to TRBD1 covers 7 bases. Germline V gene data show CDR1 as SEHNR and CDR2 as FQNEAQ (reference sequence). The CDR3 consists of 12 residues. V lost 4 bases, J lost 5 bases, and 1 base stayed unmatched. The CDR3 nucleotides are TGTGCCAGCAGCTCAGGGGGTACTGAAGCTTTCTTT. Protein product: CASSSGGTEAFF.

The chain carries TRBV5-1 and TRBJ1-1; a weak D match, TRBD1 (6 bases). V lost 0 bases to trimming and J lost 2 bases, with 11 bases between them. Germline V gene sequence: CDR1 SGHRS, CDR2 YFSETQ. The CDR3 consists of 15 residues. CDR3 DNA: TGCGCCAGCAGCTTGGATGGACAGATAAACACTGAAGCTTTCTTT. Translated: CASSLDGQINTEAFF.

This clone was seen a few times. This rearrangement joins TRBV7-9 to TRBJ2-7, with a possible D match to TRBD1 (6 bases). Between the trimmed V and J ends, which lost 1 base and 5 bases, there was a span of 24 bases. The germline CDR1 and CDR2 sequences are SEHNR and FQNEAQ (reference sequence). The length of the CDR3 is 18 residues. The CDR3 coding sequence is TGTGCCAGCAGCTTAGAAGATCGGGTAGGCAGGGGATGGAACGAGCAGTACTTC. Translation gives CASSLEDRVGRGWNEQYF.

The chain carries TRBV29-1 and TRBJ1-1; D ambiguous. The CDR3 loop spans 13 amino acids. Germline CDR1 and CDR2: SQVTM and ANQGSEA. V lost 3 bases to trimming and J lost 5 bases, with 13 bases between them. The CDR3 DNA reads TGCAGCGTTGACGGGTACTCGGTGACTGAAGCTTTCTTT. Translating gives CSVDGYSVTEAFF.

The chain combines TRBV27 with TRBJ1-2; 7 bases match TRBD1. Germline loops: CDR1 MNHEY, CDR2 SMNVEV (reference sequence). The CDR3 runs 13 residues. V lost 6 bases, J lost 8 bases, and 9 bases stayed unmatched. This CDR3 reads CASRGTAAGGYTF. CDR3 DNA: TGTGCCAGCAGGGGGACAGCTGCAGGAGGCTACACCTTC.

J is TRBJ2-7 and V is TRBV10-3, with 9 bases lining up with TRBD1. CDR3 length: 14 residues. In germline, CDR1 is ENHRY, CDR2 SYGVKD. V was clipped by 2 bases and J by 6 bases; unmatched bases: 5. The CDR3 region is CAISEPGQGSEQYF. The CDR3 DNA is TGTGCCATCAGTGAGCCGGGACAGGGTAGCGAGCAGTACTTC.

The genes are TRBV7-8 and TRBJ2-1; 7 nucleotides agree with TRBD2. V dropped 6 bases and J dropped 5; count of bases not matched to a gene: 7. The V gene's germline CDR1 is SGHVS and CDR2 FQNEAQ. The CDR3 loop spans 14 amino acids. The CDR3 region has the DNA TGTGCCAGCAGTCCAAGCGGGATAAACAATGAGCAGTTCTTC. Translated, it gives CASSPSGINNEQFF.

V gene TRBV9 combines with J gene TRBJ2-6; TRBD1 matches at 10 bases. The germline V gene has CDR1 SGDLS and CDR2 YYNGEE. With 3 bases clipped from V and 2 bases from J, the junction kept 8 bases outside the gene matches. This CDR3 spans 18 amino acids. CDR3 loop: CASSARQGAITGANVLTF. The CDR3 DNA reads TGTGCCAGCAGCGCTCGACAGGGGGCTATAACTGGGGCCAACGTCCTGACTTTC.

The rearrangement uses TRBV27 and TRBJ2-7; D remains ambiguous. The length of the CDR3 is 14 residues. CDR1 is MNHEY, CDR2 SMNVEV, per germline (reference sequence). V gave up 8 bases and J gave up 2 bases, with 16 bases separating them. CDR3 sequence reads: CASAPPGPPYEQYF. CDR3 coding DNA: TGTGCCAGCGCCCCTCCTGGGCCCCCCTACGAGCAGTACTTC.

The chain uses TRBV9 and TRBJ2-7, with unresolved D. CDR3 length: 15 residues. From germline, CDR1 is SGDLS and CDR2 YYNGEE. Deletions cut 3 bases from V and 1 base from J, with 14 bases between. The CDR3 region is CASSAGLSDSYEQYF. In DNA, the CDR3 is TGTGCCAGCAGCGCAGGATTGAGTGATTCCTACGAGCAGTACTTC.

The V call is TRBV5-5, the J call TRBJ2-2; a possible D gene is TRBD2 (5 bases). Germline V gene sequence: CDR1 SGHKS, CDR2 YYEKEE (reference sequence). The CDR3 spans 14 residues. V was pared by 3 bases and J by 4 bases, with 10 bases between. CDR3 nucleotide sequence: TGTGCCAGCAGCTCGCCGGGGAGCACCGGGGAGCTGTTTTTT. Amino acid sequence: CASSSPGSTGELFF.

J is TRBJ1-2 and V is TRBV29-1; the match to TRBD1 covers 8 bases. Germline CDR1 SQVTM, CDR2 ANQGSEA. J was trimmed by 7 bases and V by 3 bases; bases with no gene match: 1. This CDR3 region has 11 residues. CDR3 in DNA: TGCAGCGTTGAGGACAGGGTTGGCTACACCTTC. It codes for CSVEDRVGYTF.

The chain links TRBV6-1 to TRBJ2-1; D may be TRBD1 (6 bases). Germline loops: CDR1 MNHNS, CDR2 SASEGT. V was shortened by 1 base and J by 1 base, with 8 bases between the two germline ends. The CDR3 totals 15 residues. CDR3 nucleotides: TGTGCCAGCAGTGAAGACAGGGCGTCCTACAATGAGCAGTTCTTC. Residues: CASSEDRASYNEQFF.

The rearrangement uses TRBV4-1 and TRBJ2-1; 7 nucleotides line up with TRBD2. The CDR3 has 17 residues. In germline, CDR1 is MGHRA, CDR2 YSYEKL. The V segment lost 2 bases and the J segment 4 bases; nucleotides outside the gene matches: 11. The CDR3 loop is CASSQKSGTTFYNEQFF. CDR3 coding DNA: TGCGCCAGCAGCCAAAAGTCCGGGACTACGTTTTACAATGAGCAGTTCTTC.

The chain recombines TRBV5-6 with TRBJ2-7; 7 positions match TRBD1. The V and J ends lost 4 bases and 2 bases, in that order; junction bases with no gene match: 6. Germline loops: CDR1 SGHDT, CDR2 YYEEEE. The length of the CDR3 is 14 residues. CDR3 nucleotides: TGTGCCAGCAGCCTCCGGGACAGTACCTACGAGCAGTACTTC. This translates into CASSLRDSTYEQYF.

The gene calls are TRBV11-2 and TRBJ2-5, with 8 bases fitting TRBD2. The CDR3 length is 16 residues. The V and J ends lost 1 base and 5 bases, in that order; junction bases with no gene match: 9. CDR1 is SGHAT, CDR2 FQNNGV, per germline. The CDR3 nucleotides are TGTGCCAGCAGCTTAGTGGGCAGCGGGGGTCGGGAGACCCAGTACTTC. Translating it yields CASSLVGSGGRETQYF.

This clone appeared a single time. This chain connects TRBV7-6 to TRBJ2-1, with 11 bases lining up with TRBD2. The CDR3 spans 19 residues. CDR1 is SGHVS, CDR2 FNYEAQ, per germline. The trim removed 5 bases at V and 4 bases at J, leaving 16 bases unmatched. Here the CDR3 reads CASSPSSSSGRPDYNEQFF. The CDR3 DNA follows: TGTGCCAGCAGCCCTAGCTCTTCTAGCGGGAGGCCGGATTACAATGAGCAGTTCTTC.

Here the CDR3 reads CASSANQRREQYF. For the CDR3, the DNA is TGCGCCAGCAGCGCTAACCAGCGGCGCGAGCAGTACTTC. The chain carries TRBV4-1 and TRBJ2-7; D is perhaps TRBD2 (5 bases). With 5 bases removed from V and 6 bases from J, the gap between germline ends came to 14 bases. The CDR3 totals 13 residues. Looked up from germline, CDR1 is MGHRA and CDR2 is YSYEKL.

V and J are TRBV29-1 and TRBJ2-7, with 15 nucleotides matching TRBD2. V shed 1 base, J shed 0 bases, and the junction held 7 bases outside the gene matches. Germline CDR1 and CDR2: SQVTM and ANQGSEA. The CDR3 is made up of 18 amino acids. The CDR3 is CSVEVRTSGGASSYEQYF. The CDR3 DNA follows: TGCAGCGTTGAAGTTAGGACTAGCGGGGGGGCCAGCTCCTACGAGCAGTACTTC.

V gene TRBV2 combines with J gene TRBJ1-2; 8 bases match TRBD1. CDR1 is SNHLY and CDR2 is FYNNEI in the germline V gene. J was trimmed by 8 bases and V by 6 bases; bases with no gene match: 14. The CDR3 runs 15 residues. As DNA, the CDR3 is TGTGCCAGCAGCCCATCAGGGGGCGCACCCGGGGGCTACACCTTC. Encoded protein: CASSPSGGAPGGYTF. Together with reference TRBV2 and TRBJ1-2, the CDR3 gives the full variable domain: EPEVTQTPSHQVTQMGQEVILRCVPISNHLYFYWYRQILGQKVEFLVSFYNNEISEKSEIFDDQFSVERPDGSNFTLKIRSTKLEDSAMYFCASSPSGGAPGGYTFGSGTRLTVV.

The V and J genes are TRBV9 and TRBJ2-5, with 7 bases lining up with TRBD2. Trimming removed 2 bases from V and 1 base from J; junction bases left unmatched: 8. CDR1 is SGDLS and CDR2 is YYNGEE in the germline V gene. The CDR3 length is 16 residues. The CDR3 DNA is TGTGCCAGCAGCGTGGGGGGGAGGAGCGCCCAAGAGACCCAGTACTTC. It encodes CASSVGGRSAQETQYF.

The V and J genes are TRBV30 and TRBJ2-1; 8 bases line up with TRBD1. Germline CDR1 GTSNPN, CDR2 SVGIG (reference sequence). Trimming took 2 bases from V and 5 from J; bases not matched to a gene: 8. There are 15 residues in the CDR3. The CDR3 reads CAWSPGQGTHNEQFF. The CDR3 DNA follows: TGTGCCTGGAGTCCCGGACAGGGTACCCACAATGAGCAGTTCTTC.

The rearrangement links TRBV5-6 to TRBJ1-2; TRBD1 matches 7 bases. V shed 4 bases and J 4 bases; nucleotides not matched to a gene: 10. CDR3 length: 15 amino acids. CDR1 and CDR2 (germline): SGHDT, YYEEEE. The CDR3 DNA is TGTGCCAGCAGCGGAGGGACGACAGGGATCTATGGCTACACCTTC. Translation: CASSGGTTGIYGYTF.